This T cell receptor (beta chain) was observed in a study of shared clonotypes between healthy human individuals. Note on this clone: Other nucleotide sequences from this sample produce the same CDR3.

Sequencing was performed with immunoSEQ multiplex PCR; in TCRdb, only in-frame clones are kept and a portion is missing. Among 800,000 or so clones, around 96% were seen once, and the ten largest hold under 0.25%. Trimming stripped 6 bases from V and 1 base from J, with 10 bases between. Germline CDR1 and CDR2: MNHEY and SMNVEV (reference sequence). This CDR3 has 13 amino acids. CD45RO-negative CD8 cells positively selected for CCR7 made up the naive population, which excluded terminally differentiated effector memory CD45RA+ cells. The donors, all of them Caucasian adults, lived in Nashville, Tennessee.

The TCR sequence derives from a man in his thirties or forties in good health. Sample: naive CD8+ T cells sorted from blood. The genes are TRBV27 and TRBJ2-7; D gene ambiguous. The CDR3 coding sequence is TGTGCCAGCAGCCTCACCAGATCCTACGAGCAGTACTTC. It translates to CASSLTRSYEQYF.